The entry that follows covers one T cell receptor beta chain sequence. These data originate in a study of blood T cell repertoires in COVID-19. The CDR3 covers 15 residues. Trimming took 4 bases from V and 5 from J; bases not matched to a gene: 10. Germline V gene lookup returns CDR1 SGDLS and CDR2 YYNGEE. Generated by immunoSEQ multiplex PCR, the TCRdb table keeps only in-frame clones and is missing some. The table lists under 350,000 clones, about 89% of them singletons. Cohort allocation depended upon clinical history that participants reported. Sample: PBMCs or T cells enriched from blood (not recorded which). The rearrangement uses TRBV9 and TRBJ2-7, with TRBD2 matching 9 bases. This sequence was found in a woman between 18 and 30 years old who had recovered from COVID-19. CDR3 in amino acids: CASSPRSGSVNEQYF. In DNA, the CDR3 is TGTGCCAGCAGCCCCCGTAGCGGGAGCGTCAACGAGCAGTACTTC.